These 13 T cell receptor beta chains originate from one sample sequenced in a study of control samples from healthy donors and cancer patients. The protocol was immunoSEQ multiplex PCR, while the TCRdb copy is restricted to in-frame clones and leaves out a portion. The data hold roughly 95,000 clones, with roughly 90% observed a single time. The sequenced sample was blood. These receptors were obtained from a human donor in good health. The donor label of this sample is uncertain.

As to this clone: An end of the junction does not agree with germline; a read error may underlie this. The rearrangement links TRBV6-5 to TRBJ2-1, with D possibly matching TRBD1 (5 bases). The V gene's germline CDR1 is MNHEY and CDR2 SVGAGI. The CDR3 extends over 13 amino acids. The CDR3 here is CASSDSHYREQFF. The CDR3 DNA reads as TGTGCCAGCAGTGACTCCCATTACAGGGAGCAGTTCTTC.

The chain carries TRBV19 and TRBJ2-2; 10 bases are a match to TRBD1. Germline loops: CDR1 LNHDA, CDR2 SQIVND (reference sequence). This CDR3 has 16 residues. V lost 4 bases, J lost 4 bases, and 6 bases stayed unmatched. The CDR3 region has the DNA TGTGCCAGTAGTACGGGACAGGGGATCAGCACCGGGGAGCTGTTTTTT. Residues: CASSTGQGISTGELFF.

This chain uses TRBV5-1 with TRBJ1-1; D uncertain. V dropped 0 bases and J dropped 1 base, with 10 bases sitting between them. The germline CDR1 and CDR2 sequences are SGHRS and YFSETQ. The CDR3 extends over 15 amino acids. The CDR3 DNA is TGCGCCAGCAGCTTGGCCTTTGTGGGGAACACTGAAGCTTTCTTT. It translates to CASSLAFVGNTEAFF. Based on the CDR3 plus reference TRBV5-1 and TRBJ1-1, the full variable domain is KAGVTQTPRYLIKTRGQQVTLSCSPISGHRSVSWYQQTPGQGLQFLFEYFSETQRNKGNFPGRFSGRQFSNSRSEMNVSTLELGDSALYLCASSLAFVGNTEAFFGQGTRLTVV.

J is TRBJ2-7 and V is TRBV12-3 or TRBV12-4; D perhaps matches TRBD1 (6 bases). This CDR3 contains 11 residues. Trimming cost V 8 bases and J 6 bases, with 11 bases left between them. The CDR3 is CASGVGAEQYV. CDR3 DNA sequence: TGTGCCAGCGGTGTGGGGGCCGAGCAGTACGTC.

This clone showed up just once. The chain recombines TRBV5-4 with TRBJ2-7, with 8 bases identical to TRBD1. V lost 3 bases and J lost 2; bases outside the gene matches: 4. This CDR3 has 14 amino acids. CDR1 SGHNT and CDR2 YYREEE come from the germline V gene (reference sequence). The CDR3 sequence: CASSSGQVTYEQYF. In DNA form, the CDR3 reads TGTGCCAGCAGCTCGGGACAGGTTACCTACGAGCAGTACTTC.

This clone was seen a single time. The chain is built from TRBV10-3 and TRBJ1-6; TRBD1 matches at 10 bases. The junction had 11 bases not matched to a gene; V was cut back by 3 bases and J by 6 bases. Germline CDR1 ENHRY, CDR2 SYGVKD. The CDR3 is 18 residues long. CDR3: CAISEGTGAIRRNSPLHF. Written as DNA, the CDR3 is TGTGCCATCAGTGAAGGGACAGGGGCCATTCGGCGTAATTCACCCCTCCACTTT.

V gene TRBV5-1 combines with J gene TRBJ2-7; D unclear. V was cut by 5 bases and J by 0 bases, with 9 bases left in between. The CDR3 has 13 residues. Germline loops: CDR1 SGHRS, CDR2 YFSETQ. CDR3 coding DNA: TGCGCCAGCAGACAAACGAGCTCCTACGAGCAGTACTTC. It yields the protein CASRQTSSYEQYF.

This CDR3 is CASSPGTGFSPLHF. DNA for the CDR3: TGTGCCAGCTCACCCGGGACAGGGTTTTCACCCCTCCACTTT. The chain is built from TRBV18 and TRBJ1-6; TRBD1 matches 9 bases. Germline V gene sequence: CDR1 KGHSH, CDR2 LQKENI. The junction had 3 bases not matched to a gene; V was cut back by 3 bases and J by 9 bases. The length of the CDR3 is 14 residues.

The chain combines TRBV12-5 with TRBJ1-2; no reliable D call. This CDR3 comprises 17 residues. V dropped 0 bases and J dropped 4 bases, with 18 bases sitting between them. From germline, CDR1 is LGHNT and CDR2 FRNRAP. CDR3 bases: TGTGCTAGTGGTTTGGTCGTCGGCGCCCCCTCTTTCTATGGCTACACCTTC. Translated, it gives CASGLVVGAPSFYGYTF.

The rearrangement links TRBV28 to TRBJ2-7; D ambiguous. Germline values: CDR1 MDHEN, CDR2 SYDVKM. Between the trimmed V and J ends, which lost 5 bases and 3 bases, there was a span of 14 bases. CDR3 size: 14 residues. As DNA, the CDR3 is TGTGCCAGCAGTGCCTATAACGGGCACTACGAGCAGTACTTC. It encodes CASSAYNGHYEQYF.

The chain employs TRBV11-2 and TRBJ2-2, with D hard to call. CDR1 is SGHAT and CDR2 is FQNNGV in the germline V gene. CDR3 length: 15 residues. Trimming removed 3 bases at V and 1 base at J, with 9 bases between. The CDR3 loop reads CASSFQQLNTGELFF. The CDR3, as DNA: TGTGCCAGCAGCTTTCAACAGTTGAACACCGGGGAGCTGTTTTTT.

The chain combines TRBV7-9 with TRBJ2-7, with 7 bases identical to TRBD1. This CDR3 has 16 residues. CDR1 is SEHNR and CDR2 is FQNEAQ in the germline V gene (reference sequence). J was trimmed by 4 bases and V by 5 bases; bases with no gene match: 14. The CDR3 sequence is CASSPLVSGQAYEQYV. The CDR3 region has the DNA TGTGCCAGCAGCCCATTAGTTTCAGGACAGGCATACGAGCAGTACGTC.

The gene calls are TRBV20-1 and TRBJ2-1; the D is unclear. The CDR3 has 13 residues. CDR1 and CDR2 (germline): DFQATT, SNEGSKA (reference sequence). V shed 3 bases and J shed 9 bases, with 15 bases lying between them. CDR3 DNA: TGCAGTGCTAGTCTTTCCCTTTCGGGTGAGCAGTTCTTC. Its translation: CSASLSLSGEQFF.